The following is a T cell receptor beta chain sequence with its context. Its specificity is unknown. Vbeta (60) and Jbeta (13) primers were used in the PCR. Method: immunoSEQ multiplex PCR; TCRdb's copy keeps in-frame clones and lacks some. The sample lists approximately 130,000 clones; over 70% were seen once. These data belong to a study of cytomegalovirus exposure and HLA in healthy donors. Findings and caveats of the study: Across all donors, roughly uniform sequencing depth was an assumption of the presence/absence analyses. Analysis performed later showed TCR beta chains linked to HLA being more clonally expanded than equally common others. Many donors shared some public TCRs, even though most TCR sequences were rare.

The CDR3 is made up of 17 amino acids. V lost 0 bases to trimming and J lost 6 bases; unmatched junction nucleotides: 13. From germline, CDR1 is SGHDN and CDR2 FVKESK. The chain carries TRBV14 and TRBJ1-2; the match to TRBD1 covers 7 bases. This receptor was taken from a man between 25 and 39 years old in good health and CMV-seronegative. Sequencing used PBMCs. The CDR3 bases are TGTGCCAGCAGCCAAGATCGTCGGCGGGACAGTCCTCATGGCTACACCTTC. Protein product: CASSQDRRRDSPHGYTF.